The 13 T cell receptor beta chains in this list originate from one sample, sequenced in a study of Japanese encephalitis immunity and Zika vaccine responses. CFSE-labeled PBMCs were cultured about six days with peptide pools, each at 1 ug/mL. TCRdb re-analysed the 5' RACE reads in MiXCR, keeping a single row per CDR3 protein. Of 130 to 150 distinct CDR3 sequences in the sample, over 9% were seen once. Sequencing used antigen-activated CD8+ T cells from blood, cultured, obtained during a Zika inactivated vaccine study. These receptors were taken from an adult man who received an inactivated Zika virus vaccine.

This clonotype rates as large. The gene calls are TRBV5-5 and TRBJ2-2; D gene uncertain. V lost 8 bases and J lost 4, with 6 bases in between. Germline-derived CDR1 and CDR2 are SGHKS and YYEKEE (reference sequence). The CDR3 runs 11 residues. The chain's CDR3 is CARKGTGELFF. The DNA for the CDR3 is TGTGCCAGGAAGGGCACCGGGGAGCTGTTTTTT.

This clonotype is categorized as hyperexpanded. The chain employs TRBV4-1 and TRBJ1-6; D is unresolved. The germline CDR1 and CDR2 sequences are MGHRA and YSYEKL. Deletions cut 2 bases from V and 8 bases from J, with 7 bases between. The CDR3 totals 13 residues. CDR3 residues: CASSQRRDSPLHF. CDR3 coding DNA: TGCGCCAGCAGCCAAAGGAGGGATTCACCCCTCCACTTT.

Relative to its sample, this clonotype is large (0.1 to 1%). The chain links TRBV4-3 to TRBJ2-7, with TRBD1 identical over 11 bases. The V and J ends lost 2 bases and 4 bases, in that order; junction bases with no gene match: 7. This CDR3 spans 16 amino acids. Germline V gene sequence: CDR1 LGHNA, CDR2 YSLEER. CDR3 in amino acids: CASSQIRTGGTYEQYF. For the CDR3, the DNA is TGCGCCAGCAGCCAAATTCGGACAGGGGGCACTTACGAGCAGTACTTC.

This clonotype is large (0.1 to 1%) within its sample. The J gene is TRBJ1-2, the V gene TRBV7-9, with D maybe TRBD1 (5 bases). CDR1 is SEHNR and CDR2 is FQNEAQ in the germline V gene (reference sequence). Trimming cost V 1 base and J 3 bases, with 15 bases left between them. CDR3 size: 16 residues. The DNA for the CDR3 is TGTGCCAGCAGCTTAGAGGGAAGCAGGGCTTACTATGGCTACACCTTC. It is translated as CASSLEGSRAYYGYTF.

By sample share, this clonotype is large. The chain's CDR3 is CASSLNQGKPQHF. Written as DNA, the CDR3 is TGTGCCAGCAGTTTAAATCAGGGAAAGCCCCAGCATTTT. This chain links TRBV27 with TRBJ1-5; a weak D match, TRBD1 (5 bases). With 2 bases removed from V and 8 bases from J, the gap between germline ends came to 10 bases. The CDR3 extends over 13 amino acids. The germline V gene encodes CDR1 MNHEY and CDR2 SMNVEV (reference sequence).

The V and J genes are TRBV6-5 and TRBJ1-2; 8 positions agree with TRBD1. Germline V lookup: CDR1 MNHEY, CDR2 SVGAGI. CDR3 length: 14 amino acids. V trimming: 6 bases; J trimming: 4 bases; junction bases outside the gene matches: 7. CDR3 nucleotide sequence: TGTGCCAGCAGCGAAATCGGACAGGGCTATGGCTACACCTTC. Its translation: CASSEIGQGYGYTF.

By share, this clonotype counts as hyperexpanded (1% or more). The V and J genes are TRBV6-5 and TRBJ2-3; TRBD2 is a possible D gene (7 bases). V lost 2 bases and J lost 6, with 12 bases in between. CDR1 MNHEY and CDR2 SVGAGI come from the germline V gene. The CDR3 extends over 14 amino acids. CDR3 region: CASSYGGAGDTQYF. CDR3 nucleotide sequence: TGTGCCAGCAGTTACGGGGGGGCCGGCGATACGCAGTATTTT.

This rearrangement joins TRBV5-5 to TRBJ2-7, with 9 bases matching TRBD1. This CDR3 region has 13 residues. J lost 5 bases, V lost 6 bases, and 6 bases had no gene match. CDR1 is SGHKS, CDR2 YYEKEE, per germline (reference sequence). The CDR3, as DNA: TGTGCCAGCATAGGGACAGGGATTCACGAGCAGTACTTC. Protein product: CASIGTGIHEQYF.

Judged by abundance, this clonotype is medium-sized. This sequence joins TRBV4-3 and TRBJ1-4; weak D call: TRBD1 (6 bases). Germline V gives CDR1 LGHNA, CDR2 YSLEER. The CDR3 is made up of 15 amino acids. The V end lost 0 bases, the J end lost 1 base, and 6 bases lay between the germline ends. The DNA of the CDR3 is TGCGCCAGCAGCCAAGAAGGGGGAACTAATGAAAAACTGTTTTTT. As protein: CASSQEGGTNEKLFF.

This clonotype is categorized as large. CDR3 nucleotide sequence: TGCGCCAGCAGCGAAACAAGACAGGGGCTTGACACCGGGGAGCTGTTTTTT. This gives the protein CASSETRQGLDTGELFF. The rearrangement links TRBV4-3 to TRBJ2-2; TRBD1 matches 8 bases. V gave up 5 bases and J gave up 3 bases; unmatched junction bases: 11. Germline CDR1 LGHNA, CDR2 YSLEER. This CDR3 is built from 17 residues.

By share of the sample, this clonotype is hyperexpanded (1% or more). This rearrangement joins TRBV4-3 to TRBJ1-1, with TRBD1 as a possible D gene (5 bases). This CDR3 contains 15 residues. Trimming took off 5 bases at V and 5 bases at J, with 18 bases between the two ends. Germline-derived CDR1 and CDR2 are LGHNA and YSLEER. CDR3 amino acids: CASSGPDIPATEAFF. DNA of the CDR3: TGCGCCAGCAGCGGACCGGACATCCCCGCGACTGAAGCTTTCTTT.

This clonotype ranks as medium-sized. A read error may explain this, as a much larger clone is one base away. In DNA, the CDR3 is TGCGCCAGCAGCGTGGGATTCCTGAGGGGCGCTTTCTTT. It translates to CASSVGFLRGAFF. The chain links TRBV5-1 to TRBJ1-1; D possibly corresponds to TRBD1 (5 bases). CDR3 length: 13 residues. Germline CDR1 and CDR2: SGHRS and YFSETQ. V was pared by 4 bases and J by 11 bases, with 18 bases between. The full variable domain, in which reference TRBV5-1 and TRBJ1-1 provide the parts outside the CDR3, is KAGVTQTPRYLIKTRGQQVTLSCSPISGHRSVSWYQQTPGQGLQFLFEYFSETQRNKGNFPGRFSGRQFSNSRSEMNVSTLELGDSALYLCASSVGFLRGAFFGQGTRLTVV.

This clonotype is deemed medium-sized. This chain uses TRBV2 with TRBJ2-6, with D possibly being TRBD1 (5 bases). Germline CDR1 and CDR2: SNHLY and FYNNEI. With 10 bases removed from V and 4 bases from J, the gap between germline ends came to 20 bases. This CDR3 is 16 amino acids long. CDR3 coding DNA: TGTGCCACGTCAAGTTCACTGGGGCAGGGGGCCAACGTCCTGACTTTC. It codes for CATSSSLGQGANVLTF.